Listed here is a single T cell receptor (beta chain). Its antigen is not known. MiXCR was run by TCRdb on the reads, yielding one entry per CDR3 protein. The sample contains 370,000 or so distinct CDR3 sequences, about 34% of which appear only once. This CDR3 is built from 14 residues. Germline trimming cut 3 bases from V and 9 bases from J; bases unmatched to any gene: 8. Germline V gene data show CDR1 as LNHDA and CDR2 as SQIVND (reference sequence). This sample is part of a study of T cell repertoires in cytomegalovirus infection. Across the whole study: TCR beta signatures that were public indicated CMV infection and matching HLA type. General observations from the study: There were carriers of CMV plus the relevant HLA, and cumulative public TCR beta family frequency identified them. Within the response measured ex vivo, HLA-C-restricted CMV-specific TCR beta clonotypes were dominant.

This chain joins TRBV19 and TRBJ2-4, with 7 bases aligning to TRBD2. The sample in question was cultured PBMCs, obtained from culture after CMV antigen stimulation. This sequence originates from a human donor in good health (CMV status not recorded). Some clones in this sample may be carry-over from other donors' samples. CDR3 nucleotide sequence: TGTGCCAGTAGTATTGACAGCGGGAAGGGCATTCAGTACTTC. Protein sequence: CASSIDSGKGIQYF.